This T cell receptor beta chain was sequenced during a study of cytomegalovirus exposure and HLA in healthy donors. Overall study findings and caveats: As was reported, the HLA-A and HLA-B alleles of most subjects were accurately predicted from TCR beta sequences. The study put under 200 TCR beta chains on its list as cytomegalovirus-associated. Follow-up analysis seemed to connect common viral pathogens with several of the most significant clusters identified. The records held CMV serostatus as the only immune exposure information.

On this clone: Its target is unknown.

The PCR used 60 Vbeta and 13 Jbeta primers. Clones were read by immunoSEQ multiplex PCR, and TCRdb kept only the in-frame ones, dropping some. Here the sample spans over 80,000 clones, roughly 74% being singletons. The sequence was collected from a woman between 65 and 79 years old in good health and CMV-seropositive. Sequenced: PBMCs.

The CDR3 protein is CASTMGALREQYF. Written as DNA, the CDR3 is TGTGCCAGCACTATGGGGGCTTTGAGGGAGCAGTACTTC. The rearrangement links TRBV6-6 to TRBJ2-7, with D perhaps matching TRBD1 (6 bases). V was cut by 7 bases and J by 7 bases, with 17 bases left in between. The germline V gene encodes CDR1 MNHNY and CDR2 SVGAGI (reference sequence). This CDR3 is 13 amino acids long.